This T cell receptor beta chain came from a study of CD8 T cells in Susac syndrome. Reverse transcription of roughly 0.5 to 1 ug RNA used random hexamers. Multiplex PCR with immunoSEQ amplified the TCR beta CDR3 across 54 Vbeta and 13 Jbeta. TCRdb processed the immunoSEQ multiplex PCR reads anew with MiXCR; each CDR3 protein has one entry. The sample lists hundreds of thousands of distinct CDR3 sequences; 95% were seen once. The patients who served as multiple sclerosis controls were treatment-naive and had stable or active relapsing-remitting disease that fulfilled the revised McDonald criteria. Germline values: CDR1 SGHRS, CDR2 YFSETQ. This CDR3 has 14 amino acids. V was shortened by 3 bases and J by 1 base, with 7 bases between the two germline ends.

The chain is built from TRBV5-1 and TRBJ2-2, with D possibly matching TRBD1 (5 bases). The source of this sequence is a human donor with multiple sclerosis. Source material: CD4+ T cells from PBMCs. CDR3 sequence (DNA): TGCGCCAGCAGCTACGGACAGAACACCGGGGAGCTGTTTTTT. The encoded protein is CASSYGQNTGELFF.